This T cell receptor beta chain came from a study of T-cell reconstitution after alpha-beta-depleted transplantation in children. This CDR3 has 14 residues. Deletions cut 7 bases from V and 7 bases from J, with 16 bases between. Germline CDR1 KGHDR, CDR2 SFDVKD. Preparation of the TCRbeta library was carried out with unique molecular identifiers. One entry per CDR3 protein, called by TCRdb with MiXCR from the PCR reads. Of 490,000 or so distinct CDR3 sequences listed, about an eighth are singletons. Source: PBMCs from the stem cell graft donor, taken from the stem cell graft. This clonotype was obtained from a human donor who donated a stem cell graft to a child with combined immunodeficiency. The chain combines TRBV24-1 with TRBJ2-1, with TRBD2 as a possible D gene (5 bases). CDR3 region: CATRSWRGSNEQFF. CDR3 bases: TGTGCCACCAGATCCTGGCGAGGGTCGAATGAGCAGTTCTTC.